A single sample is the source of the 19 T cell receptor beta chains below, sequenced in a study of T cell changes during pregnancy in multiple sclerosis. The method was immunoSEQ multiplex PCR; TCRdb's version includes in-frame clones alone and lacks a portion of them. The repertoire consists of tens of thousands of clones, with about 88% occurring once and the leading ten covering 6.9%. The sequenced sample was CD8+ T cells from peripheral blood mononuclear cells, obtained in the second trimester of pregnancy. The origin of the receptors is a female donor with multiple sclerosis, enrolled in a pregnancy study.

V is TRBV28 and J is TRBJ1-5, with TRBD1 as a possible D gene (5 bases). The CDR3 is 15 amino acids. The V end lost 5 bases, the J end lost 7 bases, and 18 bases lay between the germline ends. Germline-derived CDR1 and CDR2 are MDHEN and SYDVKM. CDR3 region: CASSHYGTLEQPQHF. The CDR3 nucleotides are TGTGCCAGCAGTCATTACGGGACTTTAGAACAGCCCCAGCATTTT.

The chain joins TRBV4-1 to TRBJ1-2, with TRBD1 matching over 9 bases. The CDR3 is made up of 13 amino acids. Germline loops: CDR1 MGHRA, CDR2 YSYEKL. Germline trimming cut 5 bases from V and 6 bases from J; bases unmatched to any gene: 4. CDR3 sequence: CASSLRTGDGYTF. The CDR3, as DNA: TGCGCCAGCAGCTTGAGGACAGGGGATGGCTACACCTTC.

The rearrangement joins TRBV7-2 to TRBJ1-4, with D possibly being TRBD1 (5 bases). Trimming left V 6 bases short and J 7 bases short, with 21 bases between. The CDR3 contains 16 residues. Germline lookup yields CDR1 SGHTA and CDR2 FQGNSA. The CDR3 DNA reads TGTGCCAGCAGTTTAACGTTCGGGGGGGAAGGTGAAAAACTGTTTTTT. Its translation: CASSLTFGGEGEKLFF.

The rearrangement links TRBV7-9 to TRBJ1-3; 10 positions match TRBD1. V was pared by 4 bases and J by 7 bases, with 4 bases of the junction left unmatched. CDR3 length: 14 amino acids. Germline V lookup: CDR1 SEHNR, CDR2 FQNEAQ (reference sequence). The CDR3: CASSSGQGTNTIYF. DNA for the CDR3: TGTGCCAGCAGCTCGGGACAGGGGACGAACACCATATATTTT.

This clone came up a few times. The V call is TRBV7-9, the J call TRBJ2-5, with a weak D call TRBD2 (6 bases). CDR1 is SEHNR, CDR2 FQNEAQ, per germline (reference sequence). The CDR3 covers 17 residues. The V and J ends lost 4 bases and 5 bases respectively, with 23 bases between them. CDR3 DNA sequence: TGTGCCAGCAGCTCAACCGAGGCGGGGAGTGAGGGGGAGACCCAGTACTTC. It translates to CASSSTEAGSEGETQYF.

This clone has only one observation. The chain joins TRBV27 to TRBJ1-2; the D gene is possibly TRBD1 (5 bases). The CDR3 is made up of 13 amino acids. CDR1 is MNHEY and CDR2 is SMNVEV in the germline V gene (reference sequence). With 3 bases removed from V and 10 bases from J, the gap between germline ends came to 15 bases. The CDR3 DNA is TGTGCCAGCAGTTTTAAAGGGGAGGGCCTCTACACCTTC. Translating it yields CASSFKGEGLYTF.

CDR3 bases: TGCGCCAGCAGCCAACATACTAGTTCCGAGCAGTACTTC. Protein sequence: CASSQHTSSEQYF. J is TRBJ2-7 and V is TRBV4-1; tentative D call: TRBD2 (5 bases). The CDR3 extends over 13 amino acids. Between the trimmed V and J ends, which lost 2 bases and 6 bases, there was a span of 11 bases. Germline loops: CDR1 MGHRA, CDR2 YSYEKL.

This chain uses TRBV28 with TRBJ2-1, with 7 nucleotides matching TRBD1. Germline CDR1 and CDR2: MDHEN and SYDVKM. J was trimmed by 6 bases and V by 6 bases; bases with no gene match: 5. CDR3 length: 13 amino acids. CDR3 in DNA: TGTGCCAGCAGAGACAGGGTGGCCAATGAGCAGTTCTTC. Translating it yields CASRDRVANEQFF.

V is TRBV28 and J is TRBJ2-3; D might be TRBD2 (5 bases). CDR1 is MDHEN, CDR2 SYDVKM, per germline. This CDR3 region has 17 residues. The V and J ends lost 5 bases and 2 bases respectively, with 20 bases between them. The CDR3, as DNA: TGTGCCAGCAGTCCGAGGGATACCACTCAATTCACAGATACGCAGTATTTT. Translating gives CASSPRDTTQFTDTQYF.

The CDR3 spells CASSSQGAGNSPLHF. The CDR3 DNA is TGTGCCAGCAGTTCACAGGGGGCCGGTAATTCACCCCTCCACTTT. V usage is TRBV27 and J usage is TRBJ1-6; TRBD1 aligns across 9 bases. Trimming at V came to 4 bases and at J to 6 bases, leaving 4 bases not matched to a gene. Looked up from germline, CDR1 is MNHEY and CDR2 is SMNVEV (reference sequence). This CDR3 spans 15 amino acids.

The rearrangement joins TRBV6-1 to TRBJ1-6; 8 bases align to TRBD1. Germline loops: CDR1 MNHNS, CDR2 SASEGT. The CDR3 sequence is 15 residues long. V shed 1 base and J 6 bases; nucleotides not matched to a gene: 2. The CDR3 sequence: CASSEETGGNSPLHF. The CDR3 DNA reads TGTGCCAGCAGTGAAGAAACAGGGGGTAATTCACCCCTCCACTTT.

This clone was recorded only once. DNA of the CDR3: TGTGCCAGCAGTTCCGACAGGGGGGACACCGGGGAGCTGTTTTTT. Translating it yields CASSSDRGDTGELFF. The gene calls are TRBV11-2 and TRBJ2-2; 9 bases are a match to TRBD1. Germline V gene sequence: CDR1 SGHAT, CDR2 FQNNGV. This CDR3 is built from 15 residues. V was pared by 6 bases and J by 3 bases, with 5 bases of the junction left unmatched.

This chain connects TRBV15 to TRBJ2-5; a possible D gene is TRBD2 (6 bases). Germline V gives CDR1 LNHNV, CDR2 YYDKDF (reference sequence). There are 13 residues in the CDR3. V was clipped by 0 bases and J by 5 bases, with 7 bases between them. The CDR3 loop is CATSRDRGETQYF. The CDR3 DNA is TGTGCCACCAGCAGAGATCGGGGGGAGACCCAGTACTTC. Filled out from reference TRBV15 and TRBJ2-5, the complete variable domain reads DAMVIQNPRYQVTQFGKPVTLSCSQTLNHNVMYWYQQKSSQAPKLLFHYYDKDFNNEADTPDNFQSRRPNTSFCFLDIRSPGLGDTAMYLCATSRDRGETQYFGPGTRLLVL.

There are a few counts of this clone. Written as DNA, the CDR3 is TGTGCCAGTATTCTGACAGGGGGGGCAGCTTTCTTT. It specifies CASILTGGAAFF. V and J are TRBV19 and TRBJ1-1, with 9 bases that match TRBD1. Germline CDR1 LNHDA, CDR2 SQIVND (reference sequence). J gave up 10 bases and V 7 bases, and 7 bases lay outside the gene matches. This CDR3 spans 12 amino acids.

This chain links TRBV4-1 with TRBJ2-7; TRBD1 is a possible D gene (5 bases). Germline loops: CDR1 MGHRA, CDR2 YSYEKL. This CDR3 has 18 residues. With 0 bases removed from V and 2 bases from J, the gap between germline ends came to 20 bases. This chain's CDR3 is CASSQETAHNLGAYEQYF. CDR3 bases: TGCGCCAGCAGCCAAGAAACGGCACACAATCTAGGGGCCTACGAGCAGTACTTC.

The CDR3 nucleotides read TGTGCCAGCAGTTACAAACAGTTATACGAGCAGTACTTC. It encodes CASSYKQLYEQYF. This sequence joins TRBV6-6 and TRBJ2-7; the D is unclear. Trimming cost V 2 bases and J 4 bases, with 9 bases left between them. The CDR3 runs to 13 residues. Germline loops: CDR1 MNHNY, CDR2 SVGAGI (reference sequence).

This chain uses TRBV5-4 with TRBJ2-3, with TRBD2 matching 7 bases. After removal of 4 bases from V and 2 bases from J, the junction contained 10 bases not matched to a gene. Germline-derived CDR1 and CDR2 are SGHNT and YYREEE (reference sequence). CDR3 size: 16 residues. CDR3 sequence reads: CASSRPGGGVTDTQYF. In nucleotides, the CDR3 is TGTGCCAGCAGCCGCCCCGGCGGGGGAGTCACAGATACGCAGTATTTT.

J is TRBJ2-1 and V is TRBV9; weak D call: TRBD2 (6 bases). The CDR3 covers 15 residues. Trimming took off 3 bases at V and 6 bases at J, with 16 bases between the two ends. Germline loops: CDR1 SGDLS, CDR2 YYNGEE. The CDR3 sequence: CASSAPRDSSNEQFF. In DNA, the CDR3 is TGTGCCAGCAGCGCACCCCGGGACTCGTCCAATGAGCAGTTCTTC.

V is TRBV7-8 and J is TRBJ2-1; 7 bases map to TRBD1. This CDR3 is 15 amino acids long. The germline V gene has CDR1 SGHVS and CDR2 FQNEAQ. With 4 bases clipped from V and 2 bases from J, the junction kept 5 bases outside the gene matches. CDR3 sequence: CASSSRGSPYNEQFF. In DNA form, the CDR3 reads TGTGCCAGCAGCTCCAGGGGGAGTCCCTACAATGAGCAGTTCTTC.